This T cell receptor (beta chain) was captured in a study of radiotherapy plus CTLA-4 blockade in lung cancer (dated by TCRdb to the late 2010s). About the study as a whole: Objective responses were observed in approximately 19% of enrolled patients, and disease control was achieved in about 32%.

Library prep was done by the immunoSEQ multiplex PCR assay. TCRdb limited this immuneACCESS table to in-frame rearrangements with V and J called. A share of clones is missing; checked studies link under half to unresolved V genes, and the rest is unexplained. This sample gives tens of thousands of clones in total; almost 85% of them show up just once. More than 4% of the sample is in the top ten clones. Including the terminal cysteine and phenylalanine, the CDR3 comprises 15 residues. The CDR3 DNA has 45 bases and is translated from base 1. According to the germline V gene, CDR1 reads MNHNS and CDR2 reads SASEGT. From V the trimming removes 9 bases and from J it removes 4 bases, while the gene matches leave 12 bases of the junction unaccounted for. This clone was observed once. The specificity of this receptor is unknown. No base-level quality is on record; no much larger clone is a single base apart.

In this study, focal radiation therapy paired with CTLA-4 blockade (ipilimumab) was tested in patients who had chemo-refractory metastatic non-small-cell lung cancer. Study-wide conclusions, independent of this receptor: After treatment with radiotherapy and ipilimumab, TCR clones that originated in tumors expanded in peripheral blood. The strongest predictors of response were reported to be early dynamic shifts in blood T cell clones along with a rise in serum interferon-beta following radiation.

This TCR was sampled from a human donor with non-small cell lung cancer whose response to radiotherapy plus ipilimumab could not be evaluated. The sample here was peripheral blood, taken from a patient treated with radiotherapy plus ipilimumab. The chain is assembled from TRBV6-1 and TRBJ2-3; 8 junctional bases match TRBD1. The CDR3: CASHLADRVADTQYF. The nucleotides are TGTGCCAGTCACTTGGCGGACAGGGTCGCAGATACGCAGTATTTT.